The sequence of this T cell receptor (beta chain) was determined in a study of identical twins. V lost 2 bases, J lost 4 bases, and 9 bases lay in between. Germline CDR1 and CDR2: LNHNV and YYDKDF (reference sequence). The CDR3 runs to 13 residues. MiXCR, run by TCRdb on the 5' RACE reads, gives a single entry per CDR3 protein. The sample records more than 600,000 distinct CDR3 sequences, roughly 18% being singletons. This clonotype came up a few times. These records were also assigned to another study, of T cells expressing NK-cell markers.

V is TRBV15 and J is TRBJ2-7; possibly TRBD1 for D (5 bases). This clonotype originated in a young woman in good health. Material for sequencing was PBMCs. CDR3 coding DNA: TGTGCCACCAGCAGATCGACAGTATACGAGCAGTACTTC. Protein sequence: CATSRSTVYEQYF.